The rows below give T cell receptor beta chains drawn from one sample of a study of response to subunit inactivated influenza vaccine. TCRdb fed the RT-PCR reads into MiXCR, producing one record per CDR3 protein. There are 250,000 to 350,000 distinct CDR3 sequences in the sample; 22% occur only once, and over 9% lies in the top ten. The sample was PBMCs from blood, taken about 20 months after vaccination. Receptor source: a man aged 45 to 70 who received an inactivated influenza vaccine. Both conserved end residues are part of each CDR3. Each record gives: V gene, D gene, clone size, J gene, CDR3 protein, CDR3 DNA. The D gene is left open where the match is weak. Clone size is stated in some rows and not others, as once, few, many or a class when expanded.

v_gene: TRBV28
d_gene: NA
abundance: NA
j_gene: TRBJ1-5
CDR3aa: CASRGQGIYYSNQPQHF
CDR3nt: TGTGCCAGCAGAGGTCAGGGTATATACTATAGCAATCAGCCCCAGCATTTT

v_gene: TRBV7-2
d_gene: NA
abundance: NA
j_gene: TRBJ1-1
CDR3aa: CASSYHIMNTEAFF
CDR3nt: TGTGCCAGCAGCTATCACATTATGAACACTGAAGCTTTCTTT

v_gene: TRBV11-2
d_gene: NA
abundance: many
j_gene: TRBJ1-1
CDR3aa: CASSFRGTEAFF
CDR3nt: TGTGCCAGCAGCTTTCGGGGAACTGAAGCTTTCTTT

v_gene: TRBV3-1
d_gene: NA
abundance: few
j_gene: TRBJ1-5
CDR3aa: CASSQAPGSNQPQHF
CDR3nt: TGTGCCAGCAGCCAAGCACCGGGTAGCAATCAGCCCCAGCATTTT

v_gene: TRBV28
d_gene: NA
abundance: few
j_gene: TRBJ1-1
CDR3aa: CASSSGGARSTEAFF
CDR3nt: TGTGCCAGCAGTTCTGGGGGGGCCAGAAGCACTGAAGCTTTCTTT

v_gene: TRBV20-1
d_gene: NA
abundance: NA
j_gene: TRBJ1-5
CDR3aa: CSASLYDRFSNQPQHF
CDR3nt: TGCAGTGCTAGCCTCTATGACAGGTTTAGCAATCAGCCCCAGCATTTT

v_gene: TRBV20-1
d_gene: NA
abundance: NA
j_gene: TRBJ2-3
CDR3aa: CSARDGADTQYF
CDR3nt: TGCAGTGCTAGAGATGGGGCAGATACGCAGTATTTT

v_gene: TRBV27
d_gene: TRBD1
abundance: many
j_gene: TRBJ1-2
CDR3aa: CASSLSSRQGARFGYGYTF
CDR3nt: TGTGCCAGCAGTTTATCATCTCGCCAGGGGGCGAGGTTTGGCTATGGCTACACCTTC

v_gene: TRBV7-2
d_gene: TRBD1
abundance: few
j_gene: TRBJ1-2
CDR3aa: CASSFGGDRGSGYTF
CDR3nt: TGTGCCAGCAGCTTTGGCGGTGACAGGGGCTCTGGCTACACCTTC

v_gene: TRBV6-1
d_gene: TRBD1
abundance: few
j_gene: TRBJ1-4
CDR3aa: CASNRQGRYEKLFF
CDR3nt: TGTGCCAGCAATAGACAGGGGAGGTATGAAAAACTGTTTTTT

v_gene: TRBV12-3/TRBV12-4
d_gene: NA
abundance: NA
j_gene: TRBJ1-6
CDR3aa: CASQAQINSPLHF
CDR3nt: TGTGCCAGCCAGGCGCAGATTAATTCACCCCTCCACTTT

v_gene: TRBV19
d_gene: TRBD1
abundance: NA
j_gene: TRBJ2-7
CDR3aa: CASSKGTGNYEQYF
CDR3nt: TGTGCCAGTAGTAAAGGGACAGGGAACTACGAGCAGTACTTC

v_gene: TRBV6-5
d_gene: TRBD1
abundance: few
j_gene: TRBJ1-2
CDR3aa: CASSSWDRANYGYTF
CDR3nt: TGTGCCAGCAGTTCTTGGGACAGGGCTAACTATGGCTACACCTTC

v_gene: TRBV20-1
d_gene: NA
abundance: NA
j_gene: TRBJ2-5
CDR3aa: CSASQPRGRQETQYF
CDR3nt: TGCAGTGCTAGTCAGCCTAGAGGGAGGCAAGAGACCCAGTACTTC

v_gene: TRBV10-3
d_gene: NA
abundance: few
j_gene: TRBJ1-3
CDR3aa: CAISDYPGLSSGNTIYF
CDR3nt: TGTGCCATCAGTGACTATCCGGGACTGAGCTCTGGAAACACCATATATTTT

v_gene: TRBV28
d_gene: NA
abundance: few
j_gene: TRBJ1-2
CDR3aa: CASSALTTANYGYTF
CDR3nt: TGTGCCAGCAGCGCCCTTACGACGGCAAACTATGGCTACACCTTC

v_gene: TRBV24-1
d_gene: TRBD1
abundance: few
j_gene: TRBJ2-1
CDR3aa: CATSDLPDRDRSYNEQFF
CDR3nt: TGTGCCACCAGTGATTTGCCAGATCGGGACAGGTCCTACAATGAGCAGTTCTTC

v_gene: TRBV3-1
d_gene: NA
abundance: few
j_gene: TRBJ2-7
CDR3aa: CASSQVAYEQYF
CDR3nt: TGTGCCAGCAGCCAAGTAGCTTACGAGCAGTACTTC

v_gene: TRBV20-1
d_gene: TRBD1
abundance: NA
j_gene: TRBJ1-4
CDR3aa: CSARDGRGHGKLFF
CDR3nt: TGCAGTGCTAGAGACGGCAGGGGGCATGGAAAACTGTTTTTT

v_gene: TRBV5-1
d_gene: NA
abundance: NA
j_gene: TRBJ2-7
CDR3aa: CASSLDRNYEQYF
CDR3nt: TGCGCCAGCAGCTTGGACAGAAACTACGAGCAGTACTTC

v_gene: TRBV12-3/TRBV12-4
d_gene: TRBD1
abundance: NA
j_gene: TRBJ1-5
CDR3aa: CASSPGTGSNQPQHF
CDR3nt: TGTGCCAGCAGTCCCGGGACAGGGAGCAATCAGCCCCAGCATTTT

v_gene: TRBV28
d_gene: TRBD1
abundance: few
j_gene: TRBJ2-1
CDR3aa: CASSIGGPSYNEQFF
CDR3nt: TGTGCCAGCAGTATAGGGGGCCCATCATACAATGAGCAGTTCTTC

v_gene: TRBV6-5
d_gene: TRBD2
abundance: few
j_gene: TRBJ2-1
CDR3aa: CASSYLKPSGSYNEQFF
CDR3nt: TGTGCCAGCAGTTACCTTAAACCTAGCGGGTCCTACAATGAGCAGTTCTTC

v_gene: TRBV29-1
d_gene: NA
abundance: few
j_gene: TRBJ1-1
CDR3aa: CSVGRGGTEAFF
CDR3nt: TGCAGCGTTGGACGGGGTGGGACTGAAGCTTTCTTT

v_gene: TRBV5-1
d_gene: NA
abundance: few
j_gene: TRBJ2-1
CDR3aa: CASSAGEGQNNEQFF
CDR3nt: TGCGCCAGCAGCGCCGGGGAGGGACAAAACAATGAGCAGTTCTTC